Below, 12 T cell receptor beta chains from the same sample are listed, as sequenced in a study of OX40 agonist ivuxolimab in advanced cancers. Repertoires were generated with immunoSEQ multiplex PCR, while TCRdb's copy carries only in-frame clones and drops some. Of about 55,000 clones detected, 88% appear once; the ten largest clones hold 5.5% to 7%. The specimen was CD4+ or CD8+ T cells sorted from blood, collected in a trial of the OX40 agonist ivuxolimab. Every receptor here comes from an adult with an advanced solid tumor such as melanoma, head and neck, liver or kidney cancer.

V usage is TRBV9 and J usage is TRBJ1-5; perhaps TRBD1 as D (5 bases). Germline V gene lookup returns CDR1 SGDLS and CDR2 YYNGEE. This CDR3 comprises 15 residues. V was trimmed by 3 bases and J by 4 bases, leaving 14 bases between them. The CDR3 is CASSGDGFGNQPQHF. The CDR3 region has the DNA TGTGCCAGCAGCGGGGACGGCTTCGGGAATCAGCCCCAGCATTTT.

The V call is TRBV19, the J call TRBJ2-6; D might be TRBD1 or TRBD2, each matching 5 bases. This CDR3 spans 18 amino acids. The V end was cut by 5 bases, the J end by 0 bases, with 17 bases between. The V gene's germline CDR1 is LNHDA and CDR2 SQIVND (reference sequence). The CDR3 here is CASSLEGWHSSGANVLTF. The CDR3 DNA sequence: TGTGCCAGTAGTCTCGAGGGGTGGCACAGCTCTGGGGCCAACGTCCTGACTTTC.

This clone was seen just once. This sequence joins TRBV5-6 and TRBJ1-1; the D gene is possibly TRBD1 (5 bases). The germline V and J ends were trimmed by 2 bases and 0 bases, with 14 bases remaining between them. The germline gives CDR1 SGHDT, CDR2 YYEEEE. The CDR3 spans 16 residues. In DNA form, the CDR3 reads TGTGCCAGCAGCTTCGGTGAGGGGTTAATGAACACTGAAGCTTTCTTT. It encodes CASSFGEGLMNTEAFF.

V gene TRBV6-6 combines with J gene TRBJ2-1, with D hard to call. This CDR3 is built from 12 residues. V was cut by 8 bases and J by 5 bases, with 10 bases left in between. Germline CDR1 MNHNY, CDR2 SVGAGI (reference sequence). CDR3 sequence (DNA): TGTGCCAGCGCCGGTGGGGACAATGAGCAGTTCTTC. It translates to CASAGGDNEQFF.

This chain uses TRBV7-3 with TRBJ2-7; possibly TRBD2 for D (5 bases). The CDR3 extends over 12 amino acids. Trimming shortened V by 2 bases and J by 9 bases, and 11 bases separated the two germline ends. CDR1 and CDR2 from the germline V gene are SGHTA and FQGTGA. CDR3 in amino acids: CASSLERGRQYF. The CDR3 DNA is TGTGCCAGCAGCTTAGAGAGAGGGCGGCAGTACTTC. The full variable domain, with the rest looked up from reference TRBV7-3 and TRBJ2-7, is GAGVSQTPSNKVTEKGKYVELRCDPISGHTALYWYRQSLGQGPEFLIYFQGTGAADDSGLPNDRFFAVRPEGSVSTLKIQRTERGDSAVYLCASSLERGRQYFGPGTRLTVT.

The rearrangement joins TRBV5-6 to TRBJ1-2; D is unclear. Germline V lookup: CDR1 SGHDT, CDR2 YYEEEE. This CDR3 region has 13 residues. V lost 4 bases, J lost 4 bases, and 11 bases lay in between. CDR3 residues: CASSPQRSYGYTF. The CDR3 nucleotides read TGTGCCAGCAGCCCACAGAGATCCTATGGCTACACCTTC.

The rearrangement uses TRBV6-1 and TRBJ1-5; no clear D. In germline, CDR1 is MNHNS, CDR2 SASEGT. The CDR3 length is 13 residues. Trimming left V 7 bases short and J 1 base short, with 8 bases between. The CDR3 coding sequence is TGTGCCAGCATCGACGGAAGCAATCAGCCCCAGCATTTT. It translates to CASIDGSNQPQHF.

The chain joins TRBV11-2 to TRBJ2-1, with 14 nucleotides matching TRBD2. Germline CDR1 and CDR2: SGHAT and FQNNGV. V shed 4 bases and J 9 bases; nucleotides not matched to a gene: 8. The CDR3 sequence is 16 residues long. The CDR3 sequence: CASSWGTSGSQGEQFF. CDR3 DNA sequence: TGTGCCAGCAGCTGGGGGACTAGCGGGAGTCAGGGTGAGCAGTTCTTC. Based on the CDR3 plus reference TRBV11-2 and TRBJ2-1, the full variable domain is EAGVAQSPRYKIIEKRQSVAFWCNPISGHATLYWYQQILGQGPKLLIQFQNNGVVDDSQLPKDRFSAERLKGVDSTLKIQPAKLEDSAVYLCASSWGTSGSQGEQFFGPGTRLTVL.

The rearrangement joins TRBV5-6 to TRBJ2-5, with unresolved D. Germline CDR1 reads SGHDT; CDR2 reads YYEEEE. The CDR3 extends over 16 amino acids. V lost 4 bases to trimming and J lost 5 bases, with 21 bases between them. CDR3: CASSEKGGALGETQYF. CDR3 DNA: TGTGCCAGCAGCGAAAAGGGCGGTGCCCTAGGGGAGACCCAGTACTTC.

The CDR3 nucleotides read TGTGCCAGCAGCGGGACTAGCGGGAGTTGGACCGGGGAGCTGTTTTTT. Amino acid sequence: CASSGTSGSWTGELFF. V gene TRBV9 combines with J gene TRBJ2-2, with TRBD2 matching 13 bases. The CDR3 runs 16 residues. Germline V gene lookup returns CDR1 SGDLS and CDR2 YYNGEE. V was pared by 3 bases and J by 5 bases, with 4 bases of the junction left unmatched.

This rearrangement joins TRBV27 to TRBJ2-7; D unresolved. V gave up 3 bases and J gave up 4 bases, with 13 bases separating them. Germline-derived CDR1 and CDR2 are MNHEY and SMNVEV (reference sequence). The CDR3 extends over 14 amino acids. In nucleotides, the CDR3 is TGTGCCAGCAGTTTTTCGACGGTCTCTTACGAGCAGTACTTC. Translation: CASSFSTVSYEQYF.

This rearrangement joins TRBV2 to TRBJ1-2; 7 bases fit TRBD1. The length of the CDR3 is 14 residues. After removal of 7 bases from V and 4 bases from J, the junction contained 9 bases not matched to a gene. Germline V lookup: CDR1 SNHLY, CDR2 FYNNEI. CDR3 bases: TGTGCCAGCACCATAGAGGGGGCGCGCTATGGCTACACCTTC. Residues: CASTIEGARYGYTF.